These 21 T cell receptor beta chains share one sample of origin, sequenced in a study of CD8 T cells in ankylosing spondylitis. Whole-study findings and limits: A TCR beta motif of about eight highly homologous variants appeared characteristic of ankylosing spondylitis blood.

What these receptors recognize is not known. MiXCR was run by TCRdb on the 5' RACE reads, yielding one entry per CDR3 protein. The sample consists of some 240,000 distinct CDR3 sequences, around 6.6% of them appearing once. Sequenced input: blood, either unsorted or a sorted T cell fraction (not recorded which). The receptors originated from a male donor with ankylosing spondylitis.

This clonotype has ten or more counts. The chain joins TRBV6-5 to TRBJ2-3, with 8 nucleotides matching TRBD2. V shed 2 bases, J shed 2 bases, and the junction held 6 bases outside the gene matches. Looked up from germline, CDR1 is MNHEY and CDR2 is SVGAGI. The CDR3 sequence is 16 residues long. Written as DNA, the CDR3 is TGTGCCAGCAGTTACCCCCTAGCGGGTTTCACAGATACGCAGTATTTT. Protein sequence: CASSYPLAGFTDTQYF.

In its sample, this clonotype was seen many times. V gene TRBV6-5 combines with J gene TRBJ2-2; perhaps TRBD2 as D (5 bases). The germline V and J ends were trimmed by 6 bases and 7 bases, with 15 bases remaining between them. This CDR3 is 14 amino acids long. Germline V gene lookup returns CDR1 MNHEY and CDR2 SVGAGI. The CDR3 nucleotides read TGTGCCAGCAGCTATACTAGTGCGGGCGGGGAGCTGTTTTTT. Protein: CASSYTSAGGELFF.

This clonotype was seen repeatedly, ten times or more. J is TRBJ2-2 and V is TRBV4-3; tentative D call: TRBD2 (5 bases). The CDR3 has 18 residues. Per the germline V gene, CDR1 is LGHNA and CDR2 is YSLEER. With 3 bases removed from V and 0 bases from J, the gap between germline ends came to 17 bases. As DNA, the CDR3 is TGCGCCAGCAGCCACCTCAAGGACTTTCCCGCGAACACCGGGGAGCTGTTTTTT. The encoded protein is CASSHLKDFPANTGELFF.

This clonotype was seen at least ten times. V is TRBV4-3 and J is TRBJ2-2, with D maybe TRBD1 (5 bases). Trimming pared 4 bases from V and 5 bases from J, leaving 14 bases between. CDR3 length: 15 amino acids. Germline values: CDR1 LGHNA, CDR2 YSLEER. CDR3 loop: CASSLSRVGTGELFF. DNA for the CDR3: TGCGCCAGCAGCCTATCCAGGGTTGGTACCGGGGAGCTGTTTTTT.

This clonotype was seen at least ten times. Compared with germline, one end of the junction differs, possibly owing to a read error. This chain connects TRBV5-6 to TRBJ2-7; D remains unclear. Germline V gives CDR1 SGHDT, CDR2 YYEEEE. This CDR3 spans 14 amino acids. CDR3 region: CASSLGLPGYEQYF. The DNA of the CDR3 is TGCGCCAGCAGCTTGGGCTTACCGGGCTACGAGCAGTACTTC. Full variable domain (outside the CDR3, taken from reference TRBV5-6 and TRBJ2-7): DAGVTQSPTHLIKTRGQQVTLRCSPKSGHDTVSWYQQALGQGPQFIFQYYEEEERQRGNFPDRFSGHQFPNYSSELNVNALLLGDSALYLCASSLGLPGYEQYFGPGTRLTVT.

The CDR3 DNA sequence: TGTGCCAGCAGTTTATCCGCCAGCGGGGGTAATACGCAGTATTTT. This translates into CASSLSASGGNTQYF. The rearrangement links TRBV27 to TRBJ2-3, with 8 bases identical to TRBD2. The V gene's germline CDR1 is MNHEY and CDR2 SMNVEV (reference sequence). J lost 7 bases, V lost 0 bases, and 6 bases had no gene match. The CDR3 is made up of 15 amino acids.

The rearrangement joins TRBV11-2 to TRBJ2-6; D perhaps matches TRBD2 (6 bases). Germline values: CDR1 SGHAT, CDR2 FQNNGV. Trimming stripped 0 bases from V and 0 bases from J, with 15 bases between. The CDR3 runs to 19 residues. The CDR3 here is CASSLDRRDLLSGANVLTF. CDR3 in DNA: TGTGCCAGCAGCTTAGATCGGCGGGACCTACTCTCTGGGGCCAACGTCCTGACTTTC.

Ten or more counts support this clonotype. The chain combines TRBV6-2 or TRBV6-3 with TRBJ1-5; D unresolved. The CDR3 runs 13 residues. The V gene's germline CDR1 is MNHEY and CDR2 SVGEGT. Trimming removed 4 bases at V and 5 bases at J, with 9 bases between. The CDR3 DNA reads as TGTGCCAGCAGTTCACAGTGGTATCAGCCCCAGCATTTT. It specifies CASSSQWYQPQHF.

This clonotype was recorded at least ten times. The chain has TRBV29-1 and TRBJ2-7; a possible D gene is TRBD1 (6 bases). Trimming stripped 7 bases from V and 2 bases from J, with 15 bases between. CDR3 size: 13 residues. Per germline, CDR1 SQVTM and CDR2 ANQGSEA. The CDR3 reads CSARTGLTYEQYF. The CDR3 nucleotides are TGCAGCGCCCGTACAGGGCTAACCTACGAGCAGTACTTC.

A note on this clonotype: A much more abundant neighbour one base away suggests this may be a read error. The rearrangement links TRBV7-8 to TRBJ2-3, with TRBD2 matching 10 bases. Germline assignment: CDR1 SGHVS and CDR2 FQNEAQ. The CDR3 runs 14 residues. In nucleotides, the CDR3 is TGTGGCAGCAGCCTAGCGGGAGCCACAGATACGCAGTATTTT. This translates into CGSSLAGATDTQYF.

This chain joins TRBV12-3 or TRBV12-4 and TRBJ2-1; tentative D call: TRBD1 (6 bases). The CDR3 has 13 amino acids. The V and J ends lost 4 bases and 10 bases respectively, with 14 bases between them. CDR3 in amino acids: CASSSSSGDEQFF. The CDR3 DNA reads TGTGCCAGCAGTTCATCCTCAGGGGACGAGCAGTTCTTC.

This clonotype was observed a handful of times. The chain recombines TRBV28 with TRBJ2-7; no clear D gene. The CDR3 runs 12 residues. Per germline, CDR1 MDHEN and CDR2 SYDVKM. DNA for the CDR3: TGTGCTTCGCGCACGTCCACCTACGAGCAGTACTTC. Amino acids: CASRTSTYEQYF.

This clonotype showed up many times. The gene calls are TRBV30 and TRBJ1-1; D call uncertain. Trimming left V 0 bases short and J 11 bases short, with 16 bases between. Germline CDR1 GTSNPN, CDR2 SVGIG (reference sequence). CDR3 length: 13 residues. The CDR3 DNA sequence: TGTGCCTGGAGTGTACTTAAGGCCTCTCGGGCTTTCTTT. It encodes CAWSVLKASRAFF.

This clonotype has ten or more counts. V and J are TRBV7-8 and TRBJ2-3; the match to TRBD2 covers 12 bases. The junction had 8 bases not matched to a gene; V was cut back by 4 bases and J by 3 bases. From germline, CDR1 is SGHVS and CDR2 FQNEAQ. This CDR3 contains 17 residues. The CDR3 reads CASSSRLAGAVTDTQYF. CDR3 nucleotide sequence: TGTGCCAGCAGCTCCAGACTAGCGGGAGCAGTTACAGATACGCAGTATTTT.

In this sample, this clonotype turned up a few times. The chain carries TRBV12-3 or TRBV12-4 and TRBJ2-1; 8 nucleotides agree with TRBD2. J gave up 4 bases and V 3 bases, and 26 bases lay outside the gene matches. The CDR3 is 22 amino acids. CDR3 protein: CASSFPTGPTMASGRRYNEQFF. CDR3 DNA sequence: TGTGCCAGCAGTTTCCCGACAGGACCAACGATGGCTAGCGGGCGCCGGTACAATGAGCAGTTCTTC.

This clonotype was seen many times. V and J are TRBV7-9 and TRBJ2-7; D is possibly TRBD2 (5 bases). The CDR3 has 14 residues. Germline V gene sequence: CDR1 SEHNR, CDR2 FQNEAQ (reference sequence). Trimming took 8 bases from V and 2 from J, leaving 16 bases between them. Written as DNA, the CDR3 is TGTGCCAGCTCGTTCCTCGGGGTCGCCTACGAGCAGTACTTC. Translation gives CASSFLGVAYEQYF.

This clonotype has ten or more counts. V is TRBV3-1 and J is TRBJ2-5; no clear D gene. V was clipped by 0 bases and J by 5 bases, with 7 bases between them. Germline V gives CDR1 LGHDT, CDR2 YNNKEL (reference sequence). The CDR3 loop spans 13 amino acids. In DNA, the CDR3 is TGTGCCAGCAGCCAAGAATTAAGGGAGACCCAGTACTTC. This sequence encodes CASSQELRETQYF.

This clonotype has only a few counts. The V call is TRBV7-9, the J call TRBJ2-5; D is possibly TRBD1 or TRBD2 (5 bases each). The ends were cut back, 5 bases at V and 9 bases at J, with 22 bases in the middle. The CDR3 is made up of 15 amino acids. The germline V gene encodes CDR1 SEHNR and CDR2 FQNEAQ (reference sequence). DNA for the CDR3: TGTGCCAGCAGCCCGGCCGTGGGACCCAACGCGGCCCAGTACTTC. Encoded protein: CASSPAVGPNAAQYF.

This clonotype was counted ten times or more. The rearrangement joins TRBV7-9 to TRBJ2-7; D may be TRBD2 (6 bases). Germline-derived CDR1 and CDR2 are SEHNR and FQNEAQ (reference sequence). The CDR3 totals 13 residues. V lost 5 bases to trimming and J lost 7 bases, with 15 bases between them. CDR3 in amino acids: CASSAPGRIEQYF. Written as DNA, the CDR3 is TGTGCCAGCAGCGCCCCGGGGAGGATTGAGCAGTACTTC.

This clonotype was found a few times. The V gene is TRBV7-2, the J gene TRBJ2-3; TRBD1 or TRBD2 may be the D gene (6 bases each). The CDR3 is 15 amino acids. CDR1 is SGHTA, CDR2 FQGNSA, per germline. Trimming shortened V by 4 bases and J by 7 bases, and 18 bases separated the two germline ends. CDR3 sequence reads: CASSSWGLRDNTQYF. The CDR3 DNA reads as TGTGCCAGCAGCTCCTGGGGACTTCGGGACAATACGCAGTATTTT.

This clonotype was seen ten or more times. The chain employs TRBV27 and TRBJ2-3; no clear D. The CDR3 totals 16 residues. Germline assignment: CDR1 MNHEY and CDR2 SMNVEV (reference sequence). V was clipped by 3 bases and J by 2 bases, with 15 bases between them. The CDR3 sequence is CASSFSLQHFTDTQYF. The CDR3 coding sequence is TGTGCCAGCAGTTTTTCCTTACAACATTTCACAGATACGCAGTATTTT.